This T cell receptor (beta chain) was identified in a study of Graves' ophthalmopathy and Graves' hyperthyroidism (dated by TCRdb to about 2018). About the investigation overall: A patient counted as having stable hyperthyroidism if there was no progression to ophthalmopathy within 18 months of follow-up. To explore V-J signatures that separate ophthalmopathy from hyperthyroidism, a discovery set of 95 to 100 patients was enrolled, consisting of 43 with ophthalmopathy and 55 to 65 with stable hyperthyroidism. TCR beta repertoire signatures were used to distinguish Graves' ophthalmopathy from Graves' hyperthyroidism and to predict progression to ophthalmopathy. An independent validation cohort was composed of some 19 hyperthyroidism patients and around 16 patients who later progressed from hyperthyroidism to ophthalmopathy. In total, some 140 blood samples were TCR-sequenced: approximately 42 ophthalmopathy, roughly 77 hyperthyroidism and roughly 17 hyperthyroidism-to-ophthalmopathy patients. T-cell repertoires of thyroid tissue and blood were compared in several hyperthyroidism patients. Once sampling was done, hyperthyroidism patients were given methimazole at a starting dose of 30 mg daily, while ophthalmopathy patients were given high-dose intravenous methylprednisolone. The paper as a whole reports these results and caveats: In validation, the model predicted ophthalmopathy progression with over 60% sensitivity and roughly 78% specificity; about a dozen predicted patients were CT-confirmed with GO in a median of approximately six months. Sample size was not predetermined statistically, and investigators were not blinded to group allocation. The 13-signature model separated ophthalmopathy from stable hyperthyroidism with about 86% sensitivity and around 81% specificity in cross-validation, and 80%/75% in the test set. Most of the expanded thyroid clonotypes with a frequency above 0.001 were also detected in blood, and it was suggested that the thyroid immune response may be reflected by blood repertoires.

Patients with hyperthyroidism were aged 18 to 65 years, had been newly diagnosed, and had a disease duration of less than 2 months. Patients with other autoimmune diseases, uncontrolled infections, pregnancy or lactation were excluded. Diagnosis relied on clinical symptoms, serum thyroxine, TRAb, thyroid ultrasound and orbital computed tomography. Total RNA was extracted using Trizol reagent, and RNA quality was checked on an Agilent 2100 Bioanalyzer. On this clonotype itself: The antigen this receptor binds is unknown. No much larger clonotype is one base removed from it; base qualities were not supplied.

In the germline V gene (reference sequence), CDR1 corresponds to DFQATT and CDR2 to SNEGSKA. From its cysteine to its phenylalanine, the CDR3 spans 14 amino acids. The retained sequence is limited to the CDR3, 42 bases, with the frame set at the first base. For repertoire sequencing, the TCR beta CDR3 regions were amplified from RNA transcripts. The first round of RT-PCR was done with HTBI primers and the Qiagen OneStep RT-PCR kit, and was followed by a second round of multiplex PCR, then size selection and purification. Libraries were sequenced paired-end with 100 bp reads on an Illumina HiSeq2000. Concerning the study's data processing: Reads were processed with SOAPnuke, discarding reads with adapters, uncalled bases, mean Phred below 15, or no exact constant-primer or identifier match. COPE v1.2.5 was used to merge high-quality paired reads. Each unique nucleotide sequence was defined as a clonotype, and clonotypes were aligned to IMGT TRB V, D and J references with MiTCR v1.1. Analysis was restricted to V-J combinations with a frequency above 0.0001, which covered 99.2% of repertoires. A TCR clonal expansion and chaos score per V-J combination was defined as the ratio of F50 clonal expansion to chaos observed in the TCRdist matrix. Welch's t-statistics and random forest were used to reduce features to over ten V-J combinations, which were fed into a naive Bayes classifier. Thyroid-blood repertoire similarity was quantified with the Morisita-Horn index. TCRdb reprocessed the public reads (quality trimming at Q25 with fastp, clone calling with MiXCR) and kept in-frame beta chains. For every CDR3 protein sequence, its rows merge into one entry that carries the most common genes and DNA. These V and J calls derive from TCRdb rather than the authors' analysis. This sample holds over a million distinct CDR3 sequences; 35% to 40% were observed only once. The ten largest clones add up to around 10% of the sample.

The origin of this receptor is an adult man with Graves' hyperthyroidism. Sequencing was carried out using peripheral blood or thyroid tissue (not recorded which). The chain employs TRBV20-1 and TRBJ2-5; the central 12 bases match TRBD1. The J call may be mistaken, given a closer DNA end match to TRBJ2-7. The CDR3 region has the sequence CSARPPGQGAEQYF. The nucleotide sequence is TGCAGTGCTCGACCGCCGGGACAGGGGGCCGAGCAGTACTTC.